This entry lists 12 T cell receptor beta chains sequenced from one sample in a study of blood T cell repertoires in COVID-19. Sequencing was performed with immunoSEQ multiplex PCR; in TCRdb, only in-frame clones are kept and a portion is missing. The table records 120,000 or so clones, around 70% of them present only once. What was sequenced was peripheral blood. These receptors originate from a man aged 60 to 69 with acute or convalescent COVID-19.

The genes are TRBV10-2 and TRBJ1-5; no clear D. The V end lost 8 bases, the J end lost 7 bases, and 15 bases lay between the germline ends. CDR3 size: 13 residues. From germline, CDR1 is WSHSY and CDR2 SAAADI. CDR3 loop: CASSFFSGQPQHF. The CDR3 nucleotides read TGCGCCAGCTCTTTTTTTTCCGGGCAGCCCCAGCATTTT.

The chain is built from TRBV6-1 and TRBJ2-3; TRBD2 agrees at 9 bases. With 2 bases clipped from V and 5 bases from J, the junction kept 5 bases outside the gene matches. CDR3 length equals 15 residues. Germline V gene sequence: CDR1 MNHNS, CDR2 SASEGT. DNA of the CDR3: TGTGCCAGCAGTGAACTTAGCGGGGGACAAGATACGCAGTATTTT. Protein product: CASSELSGGQDTQYF.

This clone was recorded a few times. The chain recombines TRBV6-6 with TRBJ1-4; D is undetermined. CDR3 size: 13 residues. The germline CDR1 and CDR2 sequences are MNHNY and SVGAGI (reference sequence). Trimming took off 10 bases at V and 2 bases at J, with 11 bases between the two ends. The CDR3 region is CATGGRTNEKLFF. In DNA form, the CDR3 reads TGTGCCACCGGAGGGCGGACTAATGAAAAACTGTTTTTT.

The CDR3 sequence: CASSLSRQGNTEAFF. The CDR3 DNA reads as TGTGCCAGCAGCCTCTCGAGGCAGGGGAACACTGAAGCTTTCTTT. J is TRBJ1-1 and V is TRBV3-1 (or the pseudogene TRBV3-2); tentatively, D is TRBD1 (5 bases). V lost 4 bases, J lost 1 base, and 13 bases lay in between. CDR3 length: 15 amino acids. CDR1 and CDR2 from the germline V gene are LGHDT and YNNKEL (reference sequence).

V is TRBV5-6 and J is TRBJ2-3; 8 nucleotides align to TRBD1. There are 12 residues in the CDR3. Germline V gene lookup returns CDR1 SGHDT and CDR2 YYEEEE. Trimming at V came to 6 bases and at J to 6 bases, leaving 3 bases not matched to a gene. The CDR3 coding sequence is TGTGCCAGCAAGGGGGACAGGGATACGCAGTATTTT. Residues: CASKGDRDTQYF.

The V gene is TRBV27, the J gene TRBJ1-5, with 8 bases matching TRBD1. Germline CDR1 and CDR2: MNHEY and SMNVEV (reference sequence). V was pared by 6 bases and J by 7 bases, with 8 bases of the junction left unmatched. The CDR3 contains 14 residues. CDR3: CASSSGGVGQPQHF. In DNA, the CDR3 is TGTGCCAGCAGCTCAGGGGGCGTCGGACAGCCCCAGCATTTT.

This chain links TRBV6-5 with TRBJ1-5, with 8 nucleotides matching TRBD1. Unmatched junction bases numbered 5, after V lost 4 bases and J lost 0 bases. The CDR3 is 16 residues long. Germline loops: CDR1 MNHEY, CDR2 SVGAGI. The CDR3 DNA sequence: TGTGCCAGCAGTTTTCCAGGGGGCTCTAGCAATCAGCCCCAGCATTTT. Translating gives CASSFPGGSSNQPQHF.

The chain is built from TRBV7-2 and TRBJ1-1, with no clear D. The V gene's germline CDR1 is SGHTA and CDR2 FQGNSA. CDR3 length equals 14 residues. With 2 bases removed from V and 1 base from J, the gap between germline ends came to 8 bases. The CDR3 nucleotides read TGTGCCAGCAGCTTACGGTCCGGGAACACTGAAGCTTTCTTT. This codes for CASSLRSGNTEAFF. Based on the CDR3 plus reference TRBV7-2 and TRBJ1-1, the full variable domain is GAGVSQSPSNKVTEKGKDVELRCDPISGHTALYWYRQSLGQGLEFLIYFQGNSAPDKSGLPSDRFSAERTGGSVSTLTIQRTQQEDSAVYLCASSLRSGNTEAFFGQGTRLTVV.

The CDR3 sequence is CASSGNRVGSPLHF. CDR3 nucleotides: TGCGCCAGCAGCGGTAACAGGGTCGGCTCACCCCTCCACTTT. The rearrangement uses TRBV10-1 and TRBJ1-6; TRBD1 is a possible D gene (6 bases). The CDR3 consists of 14 residues. Looked up from germline, CDR1 is WNHNN and CDR2 is SYGVQD (reference sequence). V dropped 6 bases and J dropped 10 bases, with 16 bases sitting between them.

This clone was found a few times. The genes are TRBV6-1 and TRBJ2-1, with 10 nucleotides matching TRBD2. J gave up 8 bases and V 8 bases, and 9 bases lay outside the gene matches. Per the germline V gene, CDR1 is MNHNS and CDR2 is SASEGT. The CDR3 sequence is 14 residues long. The CDR3 DNA reads as TGTGCCAGCGTTTATAGCGGGGGGAACGATGAGCAGTTCTTC. Translation: CASVYSGGNDEQFF.

This clone appeared a single time. This rearrangement joins TRBV11-3 to TRBJ2-3, with TRBD2 identical over 15 bases. CDR1 and CDR2 from the germline V gene are SGHNT and YENEEA. This CDR3 contains 16 residues. Germline trimming cut 2 bases from V and 8 bases from J; bases unmatched to any gene: 5. The CDR3 sequence is CASSLRGLAGGFTQYF. In nucleotides, the CDR3 is TGTGCCAGCAGCTTAAGAGGACTAGCGGGAGGGTTTACGCAGTATTTT.

This clone showed up just a few times. The V and J genes are TRBV14 and TRBJ2-7; tentatively, D is TRBD2 (5 bases). Germline CDR1 reads SGHDN; CDR2 reads FVKESK. V lost 4 bases and J lost 5, with 18 bases in between. The CDR3 sequence is 15 residues long. CDR3 nucleotides: TGTGCCAGCAGCCGACTTCAGACGGAGCGGAACGAGCAGTACTTC. Residues: CASSRLQTERNEQYF.